The present entry profiles one T cell receptor (beta chain) with its context. This sample was included in a study of Ad26.COV2.S vaccination and SARS-CoV-2 variants. Clones were sequenced by immunoSEQ multiplex PCR, and TCRdb holds only the in-frame ones, with some missing. The sample includes fewer than 400,000 clones, roughly 80% of them seen just once. V was cut by 0 bases and J by 6 bases, with 9 bases left in between. Germline assignment: CDR1 LGHDT and CDR2 YNNKEL (reference sequence). The CDR3 covers 14 residues. This sample's treatment: around 19 received Ad26.COV2.S at low or high dose, single or two shots; roughly 5 received placebo; per-sample allocation not given. At day 63 after the first vaccine or placebo injection, samples were drawn.

The TCR sequence derives from a person between 18 and 65 years old who received the Ad26.COV2.S COVID-19 vaccine or a placebo. Here the sequenced sample was peripheral blood, taken in a trial of Ad26.COV2.S vaccine versus placebo. The chain combines TRBV3-1 (or the pseudogene TRBV3-2) with TRBJ2-1; no firm D call. The CDR3 nucleotides are TGTGCCAGCAGCCAAGATCGGCAGCTCAATGAGCAGTTCTTC. Translating gives CASSQDRQLNEQFF.